The clone carrying this T cell receptor beta chain came up once. What it binds is not known. This record comes from a study of identifying expanded T cells in peripheral blood. Study-wide results and caveats: Across healthy donors, higher total template counts meant significantly greater approximately two-week count variance.

Repertoires were generated with immunoSEQ multiplex PCR, while TCRdb's copy carries only in-frame clones and drops some. The sample yields around 85,000 clones, about 91% seen once. The CDR3 has 15 amino acids. Deletions cut 6 bases from V and 0 bases from J, with 12 bases between. The germline CDR1 and CDR2 sequences are MNHNS and SASEGT. The sample taken for sequencing was blood. This chain uses TRBV6-1 with TRBJ1-3; no reliable D call. The source is a person between 18 and 75 years old in good health. This CDR3 reads CASRVGPGSGNTIYF. In DNA form, the CDR3 reads TGTGCCAGCAGGGTCGGTCCAGGCTCTGGAAACACCATATATTTT.